This TCR beta chain comes out of a study of CD8 T cells in Susac syndrome (dated by TCRdb to between 2018 and 2021). Study-wide context: Among the Susac syndrome patients who were sequenced, clinically active disease was present in five or six and clinical remission was observed in about eight. The study used repertoire sequencing to test whether antigen drove CD8+ T cell activation and differentiation in Susac syndrome. Susac syndrome patients were therapy-naive, on corticosteroids (some also receiving IVIg), or on IVIg alone at blood withdrawal. Findings and caveats that apply to the study as a whole: In the CD4+ T cell repertoire of Susac syndrome patients, clonal expansion was not detected. The TCR sequencing and HLA analysis was acknowledged to have included a relatively small number of individuals.

Taken from cysteine to phenylalanine, the CDR3 has 15 residues. The DNA shown is the 45-base CDR3, in frame from base 1. The germline V end is reduced by 4 bases and the J end by 5 bases; junction bases left unmatched: 5. CDR1 is given as SGHRS and CDR2 as YFSETQ, both from the germline V gene. Peripheral blood CD8+ and CD4+ T cells from healthy donors, Susac syndrome patients and multiple sclerosis patients were profiled using high-throughput TCR beta sequencing. The Susac syndrome patients fulfilled recently defined diagnostic criteria for either definite or probable disease. CD8+ TEMRA cells were enriched by FACS, while bulk CD8+ and CD4+ T cells were purified by magnetic negative isolation. Blood was collected in EDTA tubes and processed within 24 hours, with PBMCs isolated through density gradient centrifugation. PBMCs destined for TCR sequencing were cryopreserved in liquid nitrogen and later thawed in a 37 °C water bath. The sorted or isolated CD4+, CD8+ and CD8+ TEMRA cells reached a purity of at least 90%.

RNA was extracted using the RNeasy kit, and about 0.45 to 1 ug of the RNA was reverse transcribed with random hexamers. The immunoSEQ multiplex PCR assay, which covers 54 Vbeta and 13 Jbeta segments, was used to amplify TCR beta CDR3 regions. PCR amplification bias was corrected using a synthetic template baseline for primer optimization and computational correction. The paper's data handling went like this. Reads were annotated to V, D and J genes per IMGT and analyzed with immunoSEQ Analyzer, keeping only productive sequences. To calculate clonality, Shannon entropy was normalized by log2 of the number of productive unique sequences and then subtracted from one. Public and private clones were assessed among the 100 most prevalent clones of each patient and control. Clones were defined as Susac-specific if absent from the healthy and MS cohorts, from 900 to 1,200 published viral clones and from other ImmuneACCESS disease sequences. TCRdb trimmed public reads at Q25 via fastp, called clones via MiXCR and kept in-frame beta chains. CDR3 protein sequences are deduplicated, and each keeps its most common genes and DNA. TCRdb's processing, not the study's, gives the V and J calls here. The sample data list 55,000 to 75,000 distinct CDR3 sequences, and just over 90% of these were observed just once. Around 0.15% of the sample goes to the ten largest clones.

About this clonotype itself: This receptor's antigen is unknown. No qualities accompany the bases; no much larger clone lies one base away.

The source is a human donor with Susac syndrome. The sequence joins TRBV5-1 to TRBJ1-6, and 8 junction bases match TRBD1. The sample consisted of CD4+ T cells from PBMCs. The CDR3 has the sequence CASSSSTGDNSPLHF. The DNA sequence reads TGCGCCAGCAGCAGTTCGACAGGGGATAATTCACCCCTCCACTTT.